This TCR beta chain emerged from a study of cytotoxic CD8 clonotypes in ibrutinib-treated CLL. Turning to the study itself: In all, more than ten patients were relapsed/refractory, approximately 16 were treatment-naive and 17 to 18 were IGHV unmutated.

Broader study findings: A difference in sampling times existed between sustained-remission and progressing patients.

Remarks on this clone: No antigen is known for it.

Trimming shortened V by 3 bases and J by 4 bases, and 22 bases separated the two germline ends. Germline CDR1 MNHEY, CDR2 SMNVEV (reference sequence). The CDR3 extends over 17 amino acids. Sequencing was performed with immunoSEQ multiplex PCR; in TCRdb, only in-frame clones are kept and a portion is missing. The sample lists hundreds of thousands of clones, 67% occurring once. Investigators sourced approximately 2 micrograms of genomic DNA from cryopreserved PBMCs for TCR beta libraries. This receptor was taken from a human donor with chronic lymphocytic leukemia. This sequence joins TRBV27 and TRBJ2-7; tentatively, D is TRBD2 (5 bases). The sample here was PBMCs, taken after 36 months of ibrutinib treatment. CDR3 bases: TGTGCCAGCAGTTTCCCAATATCTATCGGGGAGAAATACGAGCAGTACTTC. This gives the protein CASSFPISIGEKYEQYF.